These 17 T cell receptor beta chains share one sample of origin, sequenced in a study of cytomegalovirus exposure and HLA in healthy donors. 60 Vbeta and 13 Jbeta primers were used in PCR. The data were produced by immunoSEQ multiplex PCR, yet TCRdb's version contains in-frame clones alone and is incomplete. Of tens of thousands of clones in the sample, more than 65% are singletons; the top ten hold under 3%. The sample taken for sequencing was PBMCs. The receptors were gathered from a middle-aged man in good health and CMV-seronegative.

This chain links TRBV7-2 with TRBJ2-1; 13 nucleotides align to TRBD2. The V segment lost 1 base and the J segment 12 bases; nucleotides outside the gene matches: 6. Germline loops: CDR1 SGHTA, CDR2 FQGNSA. CDR3 length: 15 residues. This CDR3 reads CASSLGTSGSKGQFF. DNA of the CDR3: TGTGCCAGCAGCTTAGGGACTAGCGGGAGTAAGGGGCAGTTCTTC.

The V call is TRBV28, the J call TRBJ1-2, with no clear D. The CDR3 totals 15 residues. Per germline, CDR1 MDHEN and CDR2 SYDVKM. V was trimmed by 4 bases and J by 4 bases, leaving 16 bases between them. The CDR3: CASSSREPLGYGYTF. As DNA, the CDR3 is TGTGCCAGCAGTTCCCGGGAACCTTTGGGCTATGGCTACACCTTC.

The chain recombines TRBV7-2 with TRBJ2-3; D is ambiguous. Trimming took off 1 base at V and 2 bases at J, with 19 bases between the two ends. The CDR3 is made up of 18 amino acids. Germline CDR1 and CDR2: SGHTA and FQGNSA. The CDR3 DNA reads TGTGCCAGCAGCTTAGGGCGCGGCAGCTTGAGGATCACAGATACGCAGTATTTT. This gives the protein CASSLGRGSLRITDTQYF.

This clone turned up a few times. V and J are TRBV30 and TRBJ2-3, with 11 bases aligning to TRBD1. V lost 8 bases to trimming and J lost 2 bases; unmatched junction nucleotides: 27. The CDR3 runs to 21 residues. The V gene's germline CDR1 is GTSNPN and CDR2 SVGIG (reference sequence). Written as DNA, the CDR3 is TGTGCCACCGGGACAGGGGGATCCCTCATACACACACACACCCACACAGATACGCAGTATTTT. Protein sequence: CATGTGGSLIHTHTHTDTQYF.

Only a few counts were recorded for this clone. V gene TRBV4-1 combines with J gene TRBJ1-1; D is unclear. CDR3 length equals 13 residues. CDR1 is MGHRA, CDR2 YSYEKL, per germline. Trimming cost V 0 bases and J 3 bases, with 5 bases left between them. The CDR3, as DNA: TGCGCCAGCAGCCAAGAGTCATACACTGAAGCTTTCTTT. As protein: CASSQESYTEAFF.

The rearrangement links TRBV6-6 to TRBJ1-5; a weak D match, TRBD1 (6 bases). This CDR3 comprises 16 residues. The germline gives CDR1 MNHNY, CDR2 SVGAGI (reference sequence). V shed 1 base and J shed 5 bases, with 15 bases lying between them. The CDR3 nucleotides read TGTGCCAGCAGTTACTACCGTCTGGGGGCGGATCAGCCCCAGCATTTT. As protein: CASSYYRLGADQPQHF.

This chain uses TRBV19 with TRBJ1-1; maybe TRBD1 (5 bases). There are 13 residues in the CDR3. The germline gives CDR1 LNHDA, CDR2 SQIVND (reference sequence). The ends were cut back, 6 bases at V and 2 bases at J, with 10 bases in the middle. The CDR3 nucleotides read TGTGCCAGTAGATCCGACAGAAACACTGAAGCTTTCTTT. This codes for CASRSDRNTEAFF.

This clone was observed a handful of times. This chain links TRBV18 with TRBJ2-3; D remains ambiguous. Trimming took 2 bases from V and 2 from J, leaving 8 bases between them. This CDR3 is 14 amino acids long. Germline V gene sequence: CDR1 KGHSH, CDR2 LQKENI. DNA for the CDR3: TGTGCCAGCTCACCATTCGAGGTCACAGATACGCAGTATTTT. Protein: CASSPFEVTDTQYF.

The chain recombines TRBV9 with TRBJ1-2, with 8 positions matching TRBD1. Germline-derived CDR1 and CDR2 are SGDLS and YYNGEE. The CDR3 is 14 residues long. The trim removed 0 bases at V and 8 bases at J, leaving 6 bases unmatched. The CDR3 DNA is TGTGCCAGCAGCGTAGGGACAGGGAGTGGAGGCTACACCTTC. Translated, it gives CASSVGTGSGGYTF.

This clone came up a few times. This rearrangement joins TRBV5-4 to TRBJ1-6, with 7 bases that match TRBD1. The J segment lost 7 bases and the V segment lost 2 bases, leaving 6 bases of the junction unmatched. CDR3 length: 15 amino acids. Germline assignment: CDR1 SGHNT and CDR2 YYREEE (reference sequence). The CDR3 loop is CASSFGGTANSPLHF. The CDR3 bases are TGTGCCAGCAGCTTCGGCGGGACAGCGAATTCACCCCTCCACTTT.

The chain recombines TRBV7-9 with TRBJ2-3, with a possible D match to TRBD1 (6 bases). This CDR3 is built from 17 residues. The V and J ends lost 0 bases and 0 bases respectively, with 13 bases between them. Germline V gives CDR1 SEHNR, CDR2 FQNEAQ (reference sequence). This CDR3 is CASSLASRGTSTDTQYF. The CDR3 nucleotides read TGTGCCAGCAGCTTAGCGTCCAGGGGAACTAGCACAGATACGCAGTATTTT.

This chain joins TRBV7-9 and TRBJ1-1; TRBD1 agrees at 7 bases. CDR3 length: 11 amino acids. Trimming removed 1 base from V and 12 bases from J; junction bases left unmatched: 2. Germline values: CDR1 SEHNR, CDR2 FQNEAQ (reference sequence). CDR3 nucleotide sequence: TGTGCCAGCAGCTTAGAGGGGGCGACTTTCTTT. It translates to CASSLEGATFF. The full variable domain, rest sourced from reference TRBV7-9 and TRBJ1-1, is DTGVSQNPRHKITKRGQNVTFRCDPISEHNRLYWYRQTLGQGPEFLTYFQNEAQLEKSRLLSDRFSAERPKGSFSTLEIQRTEQGDSAMYLCASSLEGATFFGQGTRLTVV.

This clone was seen only once. The chain uses TRBV2 and TRBJ2-2, with D unresolved. Germline lookup yields CDR1 SNHLY and CDR2 FYNNEI. Trimming cost V 1 base and J 1 base, with 4 bases left between them. The CDR3 loop spans 14 amino acids. The chain's CDR3 is CASSEGRNTGELFF. DNA for the CDR3: TGTGCCAGCAGTGAAGGGAGGAACACCGGGGAGCTGTTTTTT.

This clone was detected once. V is TRBV4-1 and J is TRBJ2-7; TRBD2 is a possible D gene (5 bases). Trimming left V 0 bases short and J 4 bases short, with 13 bases between. The CDR3 runs 15 residues. CDR1 is MGHRA, CDR2 YSYEKL, per germline. The CDR3 loop reads CASSQERGREYEQYF. CDR3 in DNA: TGCGCCAGCAGCCAAGAACGGGGAAGAGAATACGAGCAGTACTTC.

The V gene is TRBV28, the J gene TRBJ2-5; maybe TRBD2 (5 bases). Germline V gene sequence: CDR1 MDHEN, CDR2 SYDVKM. This CDR3 is 15 amino acids long. V dropped 5 bases and J dropped 5 bases, with 18 bases sitting between them. The CDR3 DNA follows: TGTGCCAGCAGTAAAACCTCGCCCTCGGGGGAGACCCAGTACTTC. Its protein product is CASSKTSPSGETQYF.

This chain connects TRBV18 to TRBJ2-7; D call uncertain. The ends were cut back, 3 bases at V and 0 bases at J, with 6 bases in the middle. This CDR3 comprises 13 residues. CDR1 and CDR2 (germline): KGHSH, LQKENI. The CDR3 nucleotides read TGTGCCAGCTCACCTCCGAGCTCCTACGAGCAGTACTTC. Protein sequence: CASSPPSSYEQYF. The whole variable domain, remainder taken from reference TRBV18 and TRBJ2-7, is NAGVMQNPRHLVRRRGQEARLRCSPMKGHSHVYWYRQLPEEGLKFMVYLQKENIIDESGMPKERFSAEFPKEGPSILRIQQVVRGDSAAYFCASSPPSSYEQYFGPGTRLTVT.

The rearrangement links TRBV19 to TRBJ1-6, with D perhaps matching TRBD1 (5 bases). The V and J ends lost 3 bases and 8 bases respectively, with 11 bases between them. Germline CDR1 is LNHDA and CDR2 is SQIVND (reference sequence). This CDR3 spans 14 amino acids. CDR3 sequence (DNA): TGTGCCAGTAGTATCGGAGGGGAAGATTCACCCCTCCACTTT. It codes for CASSIGGEDSPLHF. Based on the CDR3 plus reference TRBV19 and TRBJ1-6, the full variable domain is DGGITQSPKYLFRKEGQNVTLSCEQNLNHDAMYWYRQDPGQGLRLIYYSQIVNDFQKGDIAEGYSVSREKKESFPLTVTSAQKNPTAFYLCASSIGGEDSPLHFGNGTRLTVT.